This T cell receptor (beta chain) emerged from a study of cytomegalovirus exposure and HLA in healthy donors. Comments on this clone: The target antigen is unknown.

Whole-study results and caveats: TCR sequences were mostly rare, though some public TCRs occurred in many donors. Of the V segments, some could not be distinguished, including TRBV6-2 and TRBV6-3, and were excluded. There was a cluster of highly shared sequence variants that was likely a sequencing artifact.

The CDR3 consists of 16 residues. The ends lost 0 bases at V and 3 bases at J; junction bases unmatched: 4. The germline V gene has CDR1 LGHNA and CDR2 YSLEER. A multiplex PCR was run with 60 Vbeta primers and 13 Jbeta primers. This table comes from immunoSEQ multiplex PCR, and its TCRdb copy is limited to in-frame clones, with some not included. The table shows about 150,000 clones, with approximately 85% occurring only once. Material: PBMCs. This clonotype was obtained from a woman between 18 and 29 years old in good health and CMV-seronegative. This rearrangement joins TRBV4-3 to TRBJ2-2; 7 nucleotides align to TRBD2. CDR3 in amino acids: CASSQDGAGDTGELFF. In DNA form, the CDR3 reads TGCGCCAGCAGCCAAGACGGTGCGGGGGACACCGGGGAGCTGTTTTTT.